Presented here are 5 T cell receptor beta chains from one specimen sequenced in a study of Graves' ophthalmopathy and Graves' hyperthyroidism. The TCR beta CDR3 regions underwent amplification from RNA transcripts. Scientists carried out first-round RT-PCR using HTBI primers and then a second-round multiplex PCR. TCRdb recomputed calls from the multiplex PCR reads with MiXCR, one row per CDR3 protein. The sample records roughly 610,000 distinct CDR3 sequences, about a fifth being singletons. Sequencing was done on a sample of peripheral blood. These receptors all stem from a woman younger than 30 with stable Graves' hyperthyroidism. Some clones in this sample may be carry-over from other donors' samples.

This clonotype has just a few counts. The chain combines TRBV2 with TRBJ2-2, with D possibly being TRBD1 (5 bases). This CDR3 comprises 17 residues. V lost 6 bases to trimming and J lost 1 base, with 18 bases between them. CDR1 and CDR2 (germline): SNHLY, FYNNEI. The CDR3 DNA sequence: TGTGCCAGCAGCGAAAGGTTTTTAGGACAGAACACCGGGGAGCTGTTTTTT. Its translation is CASSERFLGQNTGELFF.

The gene calls are TRBV5-1 and TRBJ1-1, with 7 positions matching TRBD1. Trimming removed 4 bases from V and 4 bases from J; junction bases left unmatched: 13. The CDR3 sequence is 16 residues long. Per the germline V gene, CDR1 is SGHRS and CDR2 is YFSETQ. The CDR3 here is CASSNREQGMSTEAFF. The CDR3 region has the DNA TGCGCCAGCAGCAATCGCGAACAGGGGATGAGCACTGAAGCTTTCTTT.

CDR3 sequence reads: CASSPWTVQGNSPLHF. The CDR3 DNA sequence: TGTGCCAGCAGCCCATGGACGGTACAGGGCAATTCACCCCTCCACTTT. This chain joins TRBV27 and TRBJ1-6; possibly TRBD1 for D (6 bases). This CDR3 region has 16 residues. V was shortened by 6 bases and J by 7 bases, with 19 bases between the two germline ends. CDR1 and CDR2 (germline): MNHEY, SMNVEV (reference sequence).

The genes are TRBV4-1 and TRBJ2-2; D possibly corresponds to TRBD1 (6 bases). The CDR3 loop spans 15 amino acids. Germline values: CDR1 MGHRA, CDR2 YSYEKL. Trimming left V 4 bases short and J 0 bases short, with 9 bases between. The CDR3 reads CASSRTVANTGELFF. Here the CDR3 DNA reads TGCGCCAGCAGCCGGACAGTCGCGAACACCGGGGAGCTGTTTTTT.

J is TRBJ1-1 and V is TRBV3-1; D ambiguous. The V and J ends lost 4 bases and 7 bases respectively, with 7 bases between them. Per germline, CDR1 LGHDT and CDR2 YNNKEL (reference sequence). This CDR3 region has 11 residues. The CDR3 protein is CASSLGFEAFF. In nucleotides, the CDR3 is TGTGCCAGCAGCCTAGGATTTGAAGCTTTCTTT.